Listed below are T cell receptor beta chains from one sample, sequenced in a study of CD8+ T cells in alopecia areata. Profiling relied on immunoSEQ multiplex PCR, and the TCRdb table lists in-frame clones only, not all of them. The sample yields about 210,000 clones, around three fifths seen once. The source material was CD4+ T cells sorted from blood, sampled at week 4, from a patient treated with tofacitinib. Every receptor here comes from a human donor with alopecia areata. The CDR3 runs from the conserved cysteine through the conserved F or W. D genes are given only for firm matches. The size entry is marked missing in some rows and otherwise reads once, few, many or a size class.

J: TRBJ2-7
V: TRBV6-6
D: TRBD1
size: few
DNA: TGTGCCATCGGGACAGGGAGTACCTACGAGCAGTACTTC
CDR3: CAIGTGSTYEQYF

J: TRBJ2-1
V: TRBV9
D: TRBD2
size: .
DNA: TGTGCCAGCAGCGCGGGACTAGCGGGAGGGTATGAGCAGTTCTTC
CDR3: CASSAGLAGGYEQFF

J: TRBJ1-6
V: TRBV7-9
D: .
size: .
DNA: TGTGCCAGCAGCTTAGGCACCTCCTATAATTCACCCCTCCACTTT
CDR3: CASSLGTSYNSPLHF

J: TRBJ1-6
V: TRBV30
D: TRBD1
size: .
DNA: TGTGCCTGGAGGCAGACAGGGGCGGACAATTCACCCCTCCACTTT
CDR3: CAWRQTGADNSPLHF

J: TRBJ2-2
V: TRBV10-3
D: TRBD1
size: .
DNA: TGTGCCACGACGCCGGGACAGGGGTGGACCGGGGAGCTGTTTTTT
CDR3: CATTPGQGWTGELFF

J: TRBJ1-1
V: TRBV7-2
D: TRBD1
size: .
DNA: TGTGCCAGCAGCTCCTACAGGGGAGGCACTGAAGCTTTCTTT
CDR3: CASSSYRGGTEAFF

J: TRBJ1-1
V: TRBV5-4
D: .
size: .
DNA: TGTGCCAGCACAACAGGCTCAGAATCTGAAGCTTTCTTT
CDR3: CASTTGSESEAFF

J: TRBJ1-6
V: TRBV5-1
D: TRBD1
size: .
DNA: TGCGCCAGCAGCTTGGGGACAGGGCCGAATTCACCCCTCCACTTT
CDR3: CASSLGTGPNSPLHF

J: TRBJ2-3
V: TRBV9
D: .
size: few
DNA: TGTGCCAGCAGCACTGGGCTCCGCCATAGCACAGATACGCAGTATTTT
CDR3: CASSTGLRHSTDTQYF

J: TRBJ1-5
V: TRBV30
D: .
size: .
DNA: TGTGCCTGGAGTGTACGGGTTGGGCAGCCCCAGCATTTT
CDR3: CAWSVRVGQPQHF

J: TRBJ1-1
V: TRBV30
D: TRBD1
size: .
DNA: TGTGCCTGGAGTACAGGGGGCACTGAAGCTTTCTTT
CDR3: CAWSTGGTEAFF

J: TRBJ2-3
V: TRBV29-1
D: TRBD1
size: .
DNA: TGCAGCGTCCCCGGCGGGACAGGGGGACCCACAGATACGCAGTATTTT
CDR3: CSVPGGTGGPTDTQYF

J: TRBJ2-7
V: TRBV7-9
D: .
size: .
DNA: TGTGCCAGCAGCCCAGCGTACGAGCAGTACTTC
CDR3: CASSPAYEQYF

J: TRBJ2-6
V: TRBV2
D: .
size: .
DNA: TGTGCCAGCAGTGAATGGGGATCTGGGGCCAACGTCCTGACTTTC
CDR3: CASSEWGSGANVLTF

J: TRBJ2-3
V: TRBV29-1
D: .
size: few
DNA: TGCAGCGGGGGGACACAAAGCACAGATACGCAGTATTTT
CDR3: CSGGTQSTDTQYF

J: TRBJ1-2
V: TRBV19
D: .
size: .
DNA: TGTGCCAGTAGTATAGCGACAGGAGTATATGGCTACACCTTC
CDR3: CASSIATGVYGYTF

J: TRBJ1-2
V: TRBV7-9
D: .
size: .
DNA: TGTGCCAGCAGCTTAGCCCAACAGGGACTTTATGGCTACACCTTC
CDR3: CASSLAQQGLYGYTF

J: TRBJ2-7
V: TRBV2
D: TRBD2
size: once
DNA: TGTGCCAGCCGCCAGGCACTAGCGGGCTACGAGCAGTACTTC
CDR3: CASRQALAGYEQYF